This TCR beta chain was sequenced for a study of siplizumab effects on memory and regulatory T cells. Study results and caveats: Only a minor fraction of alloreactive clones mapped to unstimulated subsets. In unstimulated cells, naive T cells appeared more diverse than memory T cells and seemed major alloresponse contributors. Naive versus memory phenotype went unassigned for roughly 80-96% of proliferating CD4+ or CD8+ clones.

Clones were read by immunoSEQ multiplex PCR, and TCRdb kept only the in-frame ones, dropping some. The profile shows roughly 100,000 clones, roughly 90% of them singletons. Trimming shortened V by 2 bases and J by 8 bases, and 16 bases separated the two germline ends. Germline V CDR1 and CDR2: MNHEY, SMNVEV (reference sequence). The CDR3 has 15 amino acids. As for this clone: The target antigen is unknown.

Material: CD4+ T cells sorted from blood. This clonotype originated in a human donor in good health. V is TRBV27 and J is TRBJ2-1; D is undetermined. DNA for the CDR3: TGTGCCAGCAGTTTAGTCCCTGGGATGGTTTATGAGCAGTTCTTC. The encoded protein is CASSLVPGMVYEQFF.